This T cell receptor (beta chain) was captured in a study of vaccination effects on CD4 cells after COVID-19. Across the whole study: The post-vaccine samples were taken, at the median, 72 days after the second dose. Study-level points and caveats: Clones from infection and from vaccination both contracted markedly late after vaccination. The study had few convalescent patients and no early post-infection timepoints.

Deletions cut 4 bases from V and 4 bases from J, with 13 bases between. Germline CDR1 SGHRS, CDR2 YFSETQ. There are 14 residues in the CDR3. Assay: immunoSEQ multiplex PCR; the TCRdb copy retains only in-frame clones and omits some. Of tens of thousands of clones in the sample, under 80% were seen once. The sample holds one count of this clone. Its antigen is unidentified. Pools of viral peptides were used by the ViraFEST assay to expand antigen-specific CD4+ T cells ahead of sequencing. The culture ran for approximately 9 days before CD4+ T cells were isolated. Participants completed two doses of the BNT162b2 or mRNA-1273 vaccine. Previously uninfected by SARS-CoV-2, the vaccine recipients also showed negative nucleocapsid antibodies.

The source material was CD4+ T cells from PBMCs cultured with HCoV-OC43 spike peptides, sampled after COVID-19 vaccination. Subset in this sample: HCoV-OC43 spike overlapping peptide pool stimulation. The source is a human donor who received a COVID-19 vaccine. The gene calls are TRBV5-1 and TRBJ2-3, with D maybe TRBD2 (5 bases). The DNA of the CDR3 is TGCGCCAGCAGCCCGGGGTACCTGGCAGATACGCAGTATTTT. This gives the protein CASSPGYLADTQYF.